These 26 T cell receptor beta chains came from one sample sequenced in a study of T cell responses to AZD1222 COVID-19 vaccine. The table came from immunoSEQ multiplex PCR; TCRdb's copy has only in-frame clones and leaves some out. In the table there are roughly 110,000 clones, 70% to 90% of which are singletons. The sample was peripheral blood, taken on day 0 of AZD1222 vaccination. The origin of the receptors is an adult in good health.

V and J are TRBV5-1 and TRBJ1-5, with D possibly being TRBD1 (6 bases). CDR1 SGHRS and CDR2 YFSETQ come from the germline V gene. The V end lost 4 bases, the J end lost 3 bases, and 11 bases lay between the germline ends. This CDR3 is built from 14 residues. The CDR3 DNA reads as TGCGCCAGCAGCCCCATGGGGGCCAATCAGCCCCAGCATTTT. Translating it yields CASSPMGANQPQHF. Variable domain in full (rest from reference TRBV5-1 and TRBJ1-5): KAGVTQTPRYLIKTRGQQVTLSCSPISGHRSVSWYQQTPGQGLQFLFEYFSETQRNKGNFPGRFSGRQFSNSRSEMNVSTLELGDSALYLCASSPMGANQPQHFGDGTRLSIL.

This chain joins TRBV28 and TRBJ2-3, with unresolved D. Germline V gives CDR1 MDHEN, CDR2 SYDVKM. This CDR3 is 14 amino acids long. Deletions cut 4 bases from V and 2 bases from J, with 10 bases between. CDR3 nucleotide sequence: TGTGCCAGCAGTTCCCGGGCCTTCACAGATACGCAGTATTTT. Translated: CASSSRAFTDTQYF.

This sequence joins TRBV12-3 or TRBV12-4 and TRBJ2-2; D is unclear. The ends were cut back, 1 base at V and 8 bases at J, with 8 bases in the middle. There are 13 residues in the CDR3. DNA of the CDR3: TGTGCCAGCAGTTTAGGCGTAATGGGGGAGCTGTTTTTT. Translating it yields CASSLGVMGELFF.

The chain is built from TRBV12-5 and TRBJ1-5; TRBD1 is a possible D gene (6 bases). Trimming shortened V by 0 bases and J by 9 bases, and 6 bases separated the two germline ends. The germline V gene encodes CDR1 LGHNT and CDR2 FRNRAP. This CDR3 contains 12 residues. The CDR3 coding sequence is TGTGCTAGTGGTTTGGTAGGGGGGCCCCAGCATTTT. It is translated as CASGLVGGPQHF.

This clone is labeled as medium-sized. The gene calls are TRBV19 and TRBJ1-5; 11 bases line up with TRBD1. Trimming took 10 bases from V and 6 from J; bases not matched to a gene: 8. This CDR3 comprises 14 residues. From germline, CDR1 is LNHDA and CDR2 SQIVND (reference sequence). In nucleotides, the CDR3 is TGTGCCACCACGGGGACAGGGGGACCTCAGCCCCAGCATTTT. It encodes CATTGTGGPQPQHF.

V is TRBV24-1 and J is TRBJ2-1; possible D gene TRBD1, 6 bases. The CDR3 spans 16 residues. The germline V gene has CDR1 KGHDR and CDR2 SFDVKD. V was cut by 4 bases and J by 2 bases, with 14 bases left in between. CDR3 protein: CATSETTGTTYNEQFF. CDR3 in DNA: TGTGCCACCAGTGAAACAACAGGGACGACCTACAATGAGCAGTTCTTC.

The rearrangement uses TRBV19 and TRBJ1-4; D is undetermined. Germline CDR1 and CDR2: LNHDA and SQIVND (reference sequence). This CDR3 region has 14 residues. Trimming left V 2 bases short and J 3 bases short, with 7 bases between. This chain's CDR3 is CASSIQRANEKLFF. The CDR3 DNA sequence: TGTGCCAGTAGTATACAACGCGCTAATGAAAAACTGTTTTTT. The full variable domain, its missing parts supplied by reference TRBV19 and TRBJ1-4, is DGGITQSPKYLFRKEGQNVTLSCEQNLNHDAMYWYRQDPGQGLRLIYYSQIVNDFQKGDIAEGYSVSREKKESFPLTVTSAQKNPTAFYLCASSIQRANEKLFFGSGTQLSVL.

CDR3 amino acids: CATSRQGSGYGYTF. CDR3 bases: TGTGCCACCAGCCGACAGGGGTCGGGCTATGGCTACACCTTC. This chain connects TRBV15 to TRBJ1-2; 8 nucleotides match TRBD1. Germline CDR1 LNHNV, CDR2 YYDKDF (reference sequence). Trimming removed 5 bases from V and 4 bases from J; junction bases left unmatched: 6. The CDR3 extends over 14 amino acids.

In this sample, this clone turned up once. The gene calls are TRBV24-1 and TRBJ2-5; D unresolved. CDR1 is KGHDR, CDR2 SFDVKD, per germline. The germline V and J ends were trimmed by 6 bases and 4 bases, with 8 bases remaining between them. The CDR3 runs to 12 residues. CDR3 nucleotide sequence: TGTGCCACCAGTAACCAAAGAGAGACCCAGTACTTC. As protein: CATSNQRETQYF.

The V call is TRBV7-2, the J call TRBJ2-1; 9 nucleotides line up with TRBD2. Unmatched junction bases numbered 7, after V lost 1 base and J lost 9 bases. Looked up from germline, CDR1 is SGHTA and CDR2 is FQGNSA. This CDR3 region has 15 residues. CDR3 DNA: TGTGCCAGCAGCTTAGGAAGGAGTAGCGGGGGTGAGCAGTTCTTC. It translates to CASSLGRSSGGEQFF.

This chain links TRBV24-1 with TRBJ2-1, with TRBD2 identical over 8 bases. V was clipped by 5 bases and J by 3 bases; unmatched bases: 8. The germline CDR1 and CDR2 sequences are KGHDR and SFDVKD. The CDR3 length is 16 residues. The CDR3 DNA is TGTGCCACCAGTGGCGCTACTAGCGGATACTACAATGAGCAGTTCTTC. The encoded protein is CATSGATSGYYNEQFF.

DNA of the CDR3: TGTGCCAGCAGGACAGGGGGAGATGAAAAACTGTTTTTT. Protein sequence: CASRTGGDEKLFF. The chain links TRBV6-5 to TRBJ1-4; 9 bases line up with TRBD1. CDR3 length: 13 residues. Losses at the gene ends were 6 bases for V and 6 bases for J; bases not matched to a gene: 2. Germline V gene lookup returns CDR1 MNHEY and CDR2 SVGAGI.

The chain links TRBV6-5 to TRBJ2-7; 8 bases align to TRBD2. The V and J ends lost 4 bases and 3 bases, in that order; junction bases with no gene match: 11. Germline CDR1 reads MNHEY; CDR2 reads SVGAGI. The length of the CDR3 is 16 residues. The CDR3: CASSLTSGIPGYEQYF. CDR3 DNA sequence: TGTGCCAGCAGTTTAACTAGCGGCATCCCAGGCTACGAGCAGTACTTC.

The rearrangement joins TRBV3-1 (or the pseudogene TRBV3-2) to TRBJ1-6; weak D call: TRBD1 (5 bases). From germline, CDR1 is LGHDT and CDR2 YNNKEL (reference sequence). The CDR3 totals 15 residues. The germline V and J ends were trimmed by 0 bases and 5 bases, with 8 bases remaining between them. The CDR3 bases are TGTGCCAGCAGCCAAGAATGGGGGAATAATTCACCCCTCCACTTT. This translates into CASSQEWGNNSPLHF.

V gene TRBV15 combines with J gene TRBJ2-7, with D maybe TRBD1 (5 bases). CDR1 LNHNV and CDR2 YYDKDF come from the germline V gene (reference sequence). This CDR3 has 15 amino acids. Between the trimmed V and J ends, which lost 1 base and 5 bases, there was a span of 15 bases. The CDR3 bases are TGTGCCACCAGCAGAGTAGGCAGGGCGAGAGACGAGCAGTACTTC. Protein product: CATSRVGRARDEQYF.

This sequence joins TRBV4-2 and TRBJ1-3; 7 nucleotides align to TRBD1. With 0 bases clipped from V and 2 bases from J, the junction kept 10 bases outside the gene matches. CDR1 is LGHNA, CDR2 YNFKEQ, per germline. CDR3 size: 18 residues. This chain's CDR3 is CASSQDLAVDRAGNTIYF. The CDR3 bases are TGTGCCAGCAGCCAAGATCTGGCTGTTGACAGGGCTGGAAACACCATATATTTT.

This chain links TRBV12-3 or TRBV12-4 with TRBJ1-1, with TRBD1 matching over 7 bases. The CDR3 runs 13 residues. The V gene end was trimmed by 6 bases and the J gene end by 0 bases; junction bases not matched to a gene: 1. Here the CDR3 DNA reads TGTGCCAGCAGGGGACAGCTGAACACTGAAGCTTTCTTT. Translating gives CASRGQLNTEAFF.

The rearrangement uses TRBV27 and TRBJ2-6; D call uncertain. Germline V CDR1 and CDR2: MNHEY, SMNVEV (reference sequence). Trimming cost V 6 bases and J 2 bases, with 5 bases left between them. This CDR3 contains 13 residues. CDR3 coding DNA: TGTGCCAGCAGGGGGACTGGGGCCAACGTCCTGACTTTC. It codes for CASRGTGANVLTF.

This sequence joins TRBV28 and TRBJ1-2; possibly TRBD1 for D (6 bases). Trimming left V 4 bases short and J 3 bases short, with 12 bases between. This CDR3 spans 14 amino acids. Germline values: CDR1 MDHEN, CDR2 SYDVKM. CDR3 sequence reads: CASSYGDTYYGYTF. The CDR3 nucleotides are TGTGCCAGCAGTTACGGGGACACTTACTATGGCTACACCTTC.

The V gene is TRBV29-1, the J gene TRBJ1-1; 10 bases fit TRBD1. V lost 7 bases and J lost 4; bases outside the gene matches: 6. The germline V gene encodes CDR1 SQVTM and CDR2 ANQGSEA. CDR3 length: 13 amino acids. CDR3 amino acids: CSARQGAVTEAFF. The CDR3, as DNA: TGCAGCGCCCGACAGGGGGCGGTCACTGAAGCTTTCTTT. The full variable domain, with the rest looked up from reference TRBV29-1 and TRBJ1-1, is SAVISQKPSRDICQRGTSLTIQCQVDSQVTMMFWYRQQPGQSLTLIATANQGSEATYESGFVIDKFPISRPNLTFSTLTVSNMSPEDSSIYLCSARQGAVTEAFFGQGTRLTVV.

CDR3 loop: CASSMGTGYGYTF. For the CDR3, the DNA is TGTGCCAGCAGCATGGGGACGGGCTATGGCTACACCTTC. V gene TRBV7-9 combines with J gene TRBJ1-2, with a possible D match to TRBD1 (5 bases). This CDR3 comprises 13 residues. V lost 5 bases, J lost 4 bases, and 11 bases lay in between. Germline CDR1 SEHNR, CDR2 FQNEAQ (reference sequence). Variable domain in full (rest from reference TRBV7-9 and TRBJ1-2): DTGVSQNPRHKITKRGQNVTFRCDPISEHNRLYWYRQTLGQGPEFLTYFQNEAQLEKSRLLSDRFSAERPKGSFSTLEIQRTEQGDSAMYLCASSMGTGYGYTFGSGTRLTVV.

This clone was seen more than once but under ten times. The chain links TRBV7-2 to TRBJ2-7; TRBD2 matches at 8 bases. The CDR3 is 15 residues long. Trimming removed 3 bases from V and 7 bases from J; junction bases left unmatched: 11. Germline CDR1 and CDR2: SGHTA and FQGNSA. CDR3: CASSFTSAGVGEQYF. DNA of the CDR3: TGTGCCAGCAGCTTTACTTCAGCGGGAGTGGGGGAGCAGTACTTC.

Of note for this clone: Other DNA sequences in the same sample also yield this CDR3. The chain carries TRBV28 and TRBJ1-4; D unclear. The CDR3 spans 12 residues. Per the germline V gene, CDR1 is MDHEN and CDR2 is SYDVKM. Deletions cut 3 bases from V and 5 bases from J, with 4 bases between. The CDR3 DNA is TGTGCCAGCAGTTTTCTAAATGAAAAACTGTTTTTT. It codes for CASSFLNEKLFF. Full variable domain (remainder filled in from reference TRBV28 and TRBJ1-4): DVKVTQSSRYLVKRTGEKVFLECVQDMDHENMFWYRQDPGLGLRLIYFSYDVKMKEKGDIPEGYSVSREKKERFSLILESASTNQTSMYLCASSFLNEKLFFGSGTQLSVL.

The gene calls are TRBV11-3 and TRBJ2-1; D gene uncertain. The ends were cut back, 6 bases at V and 6 bases at J, with 6 bases in the middle. This CDR3 comprises 11 residues. CDR1 is SGHNT, CDR2 YENEEA, per germline. The CDR3 loop reads CASRRSNEQFF. The CDR3, as DNA: TGTGCCAGCAGAAGAAGCAATGAGCAGTTCTTC.

This rearrangement joins TRBV7-2 to TRBJ2-7; D gene ambiguous. V gave up 1 base and J gave up 4 bases, with 5 bases separating them. This CDR3 contains 12 residues. Looked up from germline, CDR1 is SGHTA and CDR2 is FQGNSA. The CDR3 is CASSLVTYEQYF. The CDR3 DNA reads TGTGCCAGCAGCTTAGTAACGTACGAGCAGTACTTC. The variable domain in full, completed from reference TRBV7-2 and TRBJ2-7, reads GAGVSQSPSNKVTEKGKDVELRCDPISGHTALYWYRQSLGQGLEFLIYFQGNSAPDKSGLPSDRFSAERTGGSVSTLTIQRTQQEDSAVYLCASSLVTYEQYFGPGTRLTVT.

CDR3 loop: CATSVLAETQYF. CDR3 sequence (DNA): TGTGCCACCTCAGTTTTGGCGGAGACCCAGTACTTC. The gene calls are TRBV10-3 and TRBJ2-5, with no clear D. Germline-derived CDR1 and CDR2 are ENHRY and SYGVKD. Between the trimmed V and J ends, which lost 10 bases and 5 bases, there was a span of 14 bases. CDR3 length equals 12 residues.